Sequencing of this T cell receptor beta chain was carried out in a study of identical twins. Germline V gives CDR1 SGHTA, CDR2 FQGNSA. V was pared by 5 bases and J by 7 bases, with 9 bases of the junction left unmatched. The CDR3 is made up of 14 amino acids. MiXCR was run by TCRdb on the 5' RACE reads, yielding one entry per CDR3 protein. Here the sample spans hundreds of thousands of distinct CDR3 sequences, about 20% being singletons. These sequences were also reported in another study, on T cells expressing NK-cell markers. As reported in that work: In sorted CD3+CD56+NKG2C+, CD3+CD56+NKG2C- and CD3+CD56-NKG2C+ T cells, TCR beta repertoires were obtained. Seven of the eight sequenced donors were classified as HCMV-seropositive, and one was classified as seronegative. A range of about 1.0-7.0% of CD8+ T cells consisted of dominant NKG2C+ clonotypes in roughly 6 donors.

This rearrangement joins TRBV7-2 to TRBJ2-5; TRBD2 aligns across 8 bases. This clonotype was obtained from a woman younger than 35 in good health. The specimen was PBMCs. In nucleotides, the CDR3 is TGTGCCAGCAGCGAAGGAAGAGCGGGAGTGACCCAGTACTTC. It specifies CASSEGRAGVTQYF.